This is a list of T cell receptor beta chains from one sample in a study of T cell repertoires in cytomegalovirus infection. The antigens these receptors bind are not known. TCRdb reanalysed the reads using MiXCR and keeps one entry per CDR3 protein. This table has 900,000 to 950,000 distinct CDR3 sequences, approximately 31% appearing once. Material: cultured CD8+ T cells from PBMCs, obtained from culture after CMV antigen stimulation. The receptors derive from a human donor in good health (CMV status not recorded). Some clones in this sample may be carry-over from other donors' samples. CDR3s include the opening cysteine and the closing phenylalanine or tryptophan. A D gene is named only where the DNA matches it firmly. Size tells how often a clone was seen (once, few, many) or the class of an expanded clone, and some rows leave it out.

d_call	clone_size	v_call	j_call	cdr3_nt	cdr3_aa
-	-	TRBV2	TRBJ1-2	TGTGCCAGCAATGGCCCCGCCGAGCTAGGCTATGGCTACACCTTC	CASNGPAELGYGYTF
-	-	TRBV20-1	TRBJ2-1	TGCAGTGCTCTCCCCCTGGACAGCTACAATGAGCAGTTCTTC	CSALPLDSYNEQFF
TRBD2	-	TRBV7-6	TRBJ2-2	TGTGCCAGCAGCTTAATTAGCGGGGGGGACACCGGGGAGCTGTTTTTT	CASSLISGGDTGELFF
TRBD1	-	TRBV27	TRBJ1-5	TGTGCCAGCTCTCTCGGGACAGAGGGTCAGCCCCAGCATTTT	CASSLGTEGQPQHF
-	-	TRBV4-1	TRBJ1-1	TGCGCCAGCAGCCCTGGAGGACGGCTGAACACTGAAGCTCTCTTT	CASSPGGRLNTEALF
TRBD1	few	TRBV5-1	TRBJ2-1	TGCGCCAGCAGCATGGGGGACAGGGGGAGAACGGAGGAGCAGTTCTTC	CASSMGDRGRTEEQFF
-	-	TRBV2	TRBJ1-1	TGTGCCAGCAGTGTCGGGGGACGGATGAACACTGAAGCTTTCTTT	CASSVGGRMNTEAFF
-	few	TRBV6-5	TRBJ2-1	TGTGCCAGCAGCCCCGGGATATACGGGGCCAATGAGCAGTTCTTC	CASSPGIYGANEQFF
-	-	TRBV7-9	TRBJ1-6	TGTGCCAGCAGCGGGAGTAGTAAATTAAATTCACCCCTCCACTTT	CASSGSSKLNSPLHF
-	few	TRBV20-1	TRBJ1-2	TGCAGTGCTCCGCCGGGACACAACTATGGCTACACCTTC	CSAPPGHNYGYTF
TRBD2	few	TRBV14	TRBJ2-2	TGTGCCAGCAGCCAAGACTTCGGACTAGCGGGGGCCCGCGGGGAGCTGTTTTTT	CASSQDFGLAGARGELFF
TRBD1	-	TRBV7-3	TRBJ2-3	TGTGCCAGCAGCTTGCTAGGGGGCCACACAGATACGCAGTATTTT	CASSLLGGHTDTQYF
TRBD1	few	TRBV6-8	TRBJ1-1	TGTGCCAGCAGTAATACAGGGGGCGCGGAAGCTTTCTTT	CASSNTGGAEAFF
-	few	TRBV13	TRBJ1-1	TGTGCCAGCAGCCGTCGGATTGAAGCTTTCTTT	CASSRRIEAFF
-	-	TRBV12-5	TRBJ2-7	TGTGCTAGTGGTTTGCCCGTCGGGGGCGGCTACGAGCAGTACTTC	CASGLPVGGGYEQYF
TRBD2	-	TRBV7-9	TRBJ2-1	TGTGCCAGCAGCTCCCGGACTAGCGGAATGAGCAATGAGCAGTTCTTC	CASSSRTSGMSNEQFF
TRBD1	-	TRBV7-9	TRBJ1-4	TGTGCCAGCAGCCCCCGGGACAGGGGTCTACTGTTTTTT	CASSPRDRGLLFF
-	few	TRBV27	TRBJ1-4	TGTGCCAGCAGTTTTTTTCCGGCTAATGAAAAACTGTTTTTT	CASSFFPANEKLFF
TRBD1	-	TRBV7-9	TRBJ1-5	TGTGCCAGCAGCTTAGGTGAAGGGGGCTTCAGCAATCAGCCCCAGCATTTT	CASSLGEGGFSNQPQHF
TRBD1	-	TRBV25-1	TRBJ1-4	TGTGCCAGCAGTGACTGGGACAGGGGAGGCGAAAAACTGTTTTTT	CASSDWDRGGEKLFF
TRBD1	few	TRBV7-9	TRBJ2-7	TGTGCCAGCAGCTTCCGGACAGGCCGACCCTACGAGCAGTACTTC	CASSFRTGRPYEQYF
-	-	TRBV7-6	TRBJ2-4	TGTGCCAGCAGCTACCACGGGGGGACAGAAAAAAACATTCAGTACTTC	CASSYHGGTEKNIQYF
-	few	TRBV2	TRBJ1-1	TGTGCCAGCATCGGGACGGTCACTGAAGCTTTCTTT	CASIGTVTEAFF
-	-	TRBV6-1	TRBJ2-1	TGTGCCAACAGTGAAGGGTCAGGTCTTGTTAGGGACAATGAGCAGTTCTTC	CANSEGSGLVRDNEQFF
-	-	TRBV6-1	TRBJ1-1	TGTGCCAGCAGCCCTAATACAGCGGGGGTTGACACTGAAGCTTTCTTT	CASSPNTAGVDTEAFF
-	-	TRBV7-9	TRBJ2-1	TGTGCCAGCAGCTTAGGGGGCGGCGGTCCCTCCTACAATGAGCAGTTCTTC	CASSLGGGGPSYNEQFF
-	few	TRBV6-5	TRBJ2-5	TGTGCCAGCAGTTACTCGCTCCAGACCCAGTACTTC	CASSYSLQTQYF
-	-	TRBV27	TRBJ2-1	TGTGCCAGCAGTTGGGGGGATCGTGAGCAGTTCTTC	CASSWGDREQFF
-	-	TRBV12-3/TRBV12-4	TRBJ2-3	TGTGCCAGCAGACGGGAGAGCACAGATACGCAGTATTTT	CASRRESTDTQYF